These 13 T cell receptor beta chains were sequenced from one sample in a study of shared clonotypes between healthy human individuals. Assay: immunoSEQ multiplex PCR; the TCRdb copy retains only in-frame clones and omits some. Of about 600,000 clones listed, approximately 97% are singletons. The sequenced sample consisted of naive CD4+ T cells sorted from blood. Subset meaning: CD45RA+ positively selected. These receptors were obtained from a woman in her twenties or thirties in good health.

The J gene is TRBJ2-1, the V gene TRBV28; weak D call: TRBD2 (6 bases). With 5 bases removed from V and 5 bases from J, the gap between germline ends came to 28 bases. This CDR3 region has 19 residues. The germline V gene encodes CDR1 MDHEN and CDR2 SYDVKM. The CDR3 nucleotides read TGTGCCAGCAGTAGCTCCGGGGGTTTGGCTTCGGGAGTGAACAATGAGCAGTTCTTC. It yields the protein CASSSSGGLASGVNNEQFF.

This sequence joins TRBV9 and TRBJ1-5; TRBD1 matches 7 bases. V shed 4 bases, J shed 7 bases, and the junction held 5 bases outside the gene matches. The CDR3 consists of 13 residues. Germline CDR1 is SGDLS and CDR2 is YYNGEE. Here the CDR3 reads CASSPGTEQPQHF. The CDR3 nucleotides read TGTGCCAGCAGCCCCGGGACAGAGCAGCCCCAGCATTTT.

This clone was picked up one time. The CDR3 DNA sequence: TGTGCCACCACAGAAAGCACAGATACGCAGTATTTT. This codes for CATTESTDTQYF. This chain joins TRBV11-1 and TRBJ2-3; D call uncertain. Per germline, CDR1 SGHAT and CDR2 FQDESV (reference sequence). V was clipped by 10 bases and J by 0 bases, with 8 bases between them. This CDR3 spans 12 amino acids.

V gene TRBV7-2 combines with J gene TRBJ2-7; D uncertain. Germline assignment: CDR1 SGHTA and CDR2 FQGNSA. Deletions cut 7 bases from V and 0 bases from J, with 13 bases between. The CDR3 consists of 14 residues. The CDR3: CASTPRKSSYEQYF. CDR3 DNA sequence: TGTGCCAGCACCCCCAGAAAGAGCTCCTACGAGCAGTACTTC.

Of note for this clone: The sample holds other DNA sequences that translate to the same CDR3. The V call is TRBV29-1, the J call TRBJ1-2; the match to TRBD1 covers 7 bases. Germline CDR1 is SQVTM and CDR2 is ANQGSEA. The CDR3 is 12 residues long. With V trimmed by 6 bases and J by 2 bases, 3 bases remained unmatched. CDR3 amino acids: CSVETGNYGYTF. CDR3 bases: TGCAGCGTAGAGACAGGGAACTATGGCTACACCTTC.

V usage is TRBV9 and J usage is TRBJ2-2; no clear D. CDR1 SGDLS and CDR2 YYNGEE come from the germline V gene. The CDR3 totals 15 residues. Trimming removed 4 bases from V and 5 bases from J, with 15 bases in between. CDR3 protein: CASSPTETGTGELFF. The CDR3 DNA reads TGTGCCAGCAGCCCGACGGAGACCGGGACCGGGGAGCTGTTTTTT.

This rearrangement joins TRBV5-5 to TRBJ2-7, with 7 bases that match TRBD2. This CDR3 contains 14 residues. The V and J ends lost 1 base and 2 bases, in that order; junction bases with no gene match: 3. Germline V gene data show CDR1 as SGHKS and CDR2 as YYEKEE (reference sequence). The DNA for the CDR3 is TGTGCCAGCAGCTTGCTTCTAGCGGCCTACGAGCAGTACTTC. Translation gives CASSLLLAAYEQYF.

In its sample, this clone was seen once. The CDR3: CASSQAFARTSRETQYF. As DNA, the CDR3 is TGCGCCAGCAGCCAAGCTTTCGCCCGGACTAGCAGGGAGACCCAGTACTTC. The V call is TRBV4-1, the J call TRBJ2-5; 8 nucleotides agree with TRBD2. V dropped 1 base and J dropped 5; count of bases not matched to a gene: 12. The CDR3 is 17 amino acids. The germline V gene has CDR1 MGHRA and CDR2 YSYEKL.

The CDR3 region has the DNA TGTGCCAGCAGCCAGGTTCCGACAGGGTTTGGAAACACCATATATTTT. Protein product: CASSQVPTGFGNTIYF. The chain couples TRBV7-2 to TRBJ1-3, with 7 bases lining up with TRBD1. The V segment lost 5 bases and the J segment 3 bases; nucleotides outside the gene matches: 10. Looked up from germline, CDR1 is SGHTA and CDR2 is FQGNSA. This CDR3 has 16 residues.

The chain couples TRBV7-8 to TRBJ1-1, with 9 bases identical to TRBD1. This CDR3 spans 15 amino acids. Per the germline V gene, CDR1 is SGHVS and CDR2 is FQNEAQ. The V segment lost 5 bases and the J segment 4 bases; nucleotides outside the gene matches: 8. CDR3 sequence reads: CASSTYRDRATEAFF. The DNA for the CDR3 is TGTGCCAGCAGCACGTACCGGGACAGGGCCACTGAAGCTTTCTTT. The full variable domain, rest sourced from reference TRBV7-8 and TRBJ1-1, is GAGVSQSPRYKVAKRGQDVALRCDPISGHVSLFWYQQALGQGPEFLTYFQNEAQLDKSGLPSDRFFAERPEGSVSTLKIQRTQQEDSAVYLCASSTYRDRATEAFFGQGTRLTVV.

Regarding this clone: Other DNA sequences within the sample encode an identical CDR3. This sequence joins TRBV5-1 and TRBJ1-2, with TRBD1 matching 9 bases. J gave up 2 bases and V 4 bases, and 3 bases lay outside the gene matches. The CDR3 loop spans 14 amino acids. CDR1 is SGHRS, CDR2 YFSETQ, per germline. CDR3 region: CASSPGTGNYGYTF. The DNA of the CDR3 is TGCGCCAGCAGCCCCGGGACAGGGAACTATGGCTACACCTTC.

This chain joins TRBV2 and TRBJ1-2; 8 bases are a match to TRBD1. The CDR3 has 12 residues. The V gene's germline CDR1 is SNHLY and CDR2 FYNNEI. V dropped 11 bases and J dropped 6; count of bases not matched to a gene: 8. The CDR3 loop is CASNRGQDGYTF. The CDR3, as DNA: TGTGCCTCCAATAGGGGACAGGATGGCTACACCTTC.

The chain combines TRBV18 with TRBJ1-1; unclear D gene. The V and J ends lost 0 bases and 7 bases respectively, with 9 bases between them. Germline lookup yields CDR1 KGHSH and CDR2 LQKENI. CDR3 length: 13 amino acids. This chain's CDR3 is CASSPPAGFEAFF. In nucleotides, the CDR3 is TGTGCCAGCTCACCACCGGCGGGATTTGAAGCTTTCTTT.